Listed here are 27 T cell receptor beta chains from one sample, sequenced in a study of blood T cell repertoires in COVID-19. The method was immunoSEQ multiplex PCR; TCRdb's version includes in-frame clones alone and lacks a portion of them. Of around 330,000 clones listed, roughly 90% were seen once; the top ten hold approximately 9%. Sequenced input: PBMCs or T cells enriched from blood (not recorded which). The source is a young woman who had recovered from COVID-19.

The chain couples TRBV6-4 to TRBJ1-3, with D possibly matching TRBD1 (6 bases). Germline values: CDR1 MRHNA, CDR2 SNTAGT. The CDR3 consists of 17 residues. V dropped 4 bases and J dropped 0 bases, with 16 bases sitting between them. The CDR3 region has the DNA TGTGCCAGCAGTGCCCGGGACACAAGATTCTCTGGAAACACCATATATTTT. Translated: CASSARDTRFSGNTIYF.

The V gene is TRBV19, the J gene TRBJ1-2; D not resolved. This CDR3 contains 15 residues. Trimming took 2 bases from V and 2 from J, leaving 12 bases between them. In germline, CDR1 is LNHDA, CDR2 SQIVND (reference sequence). The CDR3 sequence is CASSITGGSNYGYTF. Written as DNA, the CDR3 is TGTGCCAGTAGTATAACGGGCGGGTCCAACTATGGCTACACCTTC.

V is TRBV9 and J is TRBJ2-3, with TRBD2 identical over 8 bases. In germline, CDR1 is SGDLS, CDR2 YYNGEE. J was trimmed by 4 bases and V by 0 bases; bases with no gene match: 4. The CDR3 length is 15 residues. The CDR3 here is CASSVAGGPSDTQYF. Here the CDR3 DNA reads TGTGCCAGCAGCGTAGCGGGAGGGCCCTCAGATACGCAGTATTTT.

J is TRBJ1-1 and V is TRBV6-2 or TRBV6-3; D not resolved. CDR1 MNHEY and CDR2 SVGEGT come from the germline V gene. Trimming removed 5 bases from V and 6 bases from J, with 16 bases in between. The CDR3 extends over 14 amino acids. The CDR3 sequence: CASSQSGGFAEAFF. CDR3 nucleotides: TGTGCCAGCAGTCAGTCCGGAGGGTTCGCTGAAGCTTTCTTT.

V and J are TRBV5-4 and TRBJ2-7, with a weak D call TRBD1 (5 bases). V lost 3 bases, J lost 0 bases, and 10 bases lay in between. From germline, CDR1 is SGHNT and CDR2 YYREEE (reference sequence). This CDR3 has 14 amino acids. DNA of the CDR3: TGTGCCAGCAGCTCCACGACAGACTCCTACGAGCAGTACTTC. Translated: CASSSTTDSYEQYF.

This rearrangement joins TRBV5-1 to TRBJ1-6; 7 bases fit TRBD1. The trim removed 3 bases at V and 5 bases at J, leaving 5 bases unmatched. This CDR3 region has 15 residues. Germline values: CDR1 SGHRS, CDR2 YFSETQ. CDR3 nucleotide sequence: TGCGCCAGCAGCTCGGGACAGACCGATAATTCACCCCTCCACTTT. It codes for CASSSGQTDNSPLHF.

The chain joins TRBV12-3 or TRBV12-4 to TRBJ2-3; maybe TRBD2 (5 bases). The CDR3 has 12 residues. Trimming shortened V by 7 bases and J by 3 bases, and 8 bases separated the two germline ends. This CDR3 is CASTRDTDTQYF. CDR3 in DNA: TGTGCCAGCACCCGGGATACAGATACGCAGTATTTT.

V gene TRBV21-1 combines with J gene TRBJ1-5; the table gives TRBD1 as D, unverified against the DNA. TRBV21-1 is reported as a pseudogene. This CDR3 is 19 amino acids long. In DNA form, the CDR3 reads TGTGCCAGCAACCGGACAGGGGGGGACAGAGGGGACAGGCTCGAGCCCCAGCATTTT. The encoded protein is CASNRTGGDRGDRLEPQHF.

The CDR3 spells CATGGENGMNTEAFF. DNA for the CDR3: TGTGCCACCGGGGGGGAGAACGGAATGAACACTGAAGCTTTCTTT. The rearrangement joins TRBV10-3 to TRBJ1-1; TRBD1 might be the D (5 bases). The CDR3 length is 15 residues. V lost 10 bases to trimming and J lost 0 bases, with 18 bases between them. The germline V gene encodes CDR1 ENHRY and CDR2 SYGVKD.

V and J are TRBV6-2 or TRBV6-3 and TRBJ2-1; maybe TRBD1 (6 bases). Trimming removed 5 bases at V and 5 bases at J, with 13 bases between. This CDR3 spans 14 amino acids. In germline, CDR1 is MNHEY, CDR2 SVGEGT. Written as DNA, the CDR3 is TGTGCCAGCAGTGAGCAGGGGTCTGACAATGAGCAGTTCTTC. It is translated as CASSEQGSDNEQFF.

This chain joins TRBV6-5 and TRBJ2-7, with TRBD1 matching 8 bases. V shed 4 bases, J shed 2 bases, and the junction held 4 bases outside the gene matches. From germline, CDR1 is MNHEY and CDR2 SVGAGI. The CDR3 has 14 amino acids. The CDR3 protein is CASSSTGGAYEQYF. For the CDR3, the DNA is TGTGCCAGCAGTTCCACAGGGGGAGCCTACGAGCAGTACTTC.

The CDR3 bases are TGTGCCAGCTCCTTACGACACCCGCCCCTCCACTTT. Residues: CASSLRHPPLHF. The chain is built from TRBV18 and TRBJ1-6, with D hard to call. Germline lookup yields CDR1 KGHSH and CDR2 LQKENI. This CDR3 has 12 residues. Trimming took 6 bases from V and 13 from J, leaving 13 bases between them.

The genes are TRBV7-9 and TRBJ1-6; D remains ambiguous. The CDR3 is made up of 14 amino acids. Germline-derived CDR1 and CDR2 are SEHNR and FQNEAQ (reference sequence). Between the trimmed V and J ends, which lost 2 bases and 10 bases, there was a span of 12 bases. Written as DNA, the CDR3 is TGTGCCAGCAGCTTACTAGACGAGTACTCACCCCTCCACTTT. It codes for CASSLLDEYSPLHF.

The J gene is TRBJ2-7, the V gene TRBV12-3 or TRBV12-4; D might be TRBD2 (6 bases). The CDR3 sequence is 13 residues long. Trimming pared 4 bases from V and 9 bases from J, leaving 16 bases between. In DNA, the CDR3 is TGTGCCAGCAGTTCGGCGGGACTCGGAGGGCAGTACTTC. Amino acids: CASSSAGLGGQYF.

This clone was counted a single time. The chain recombines TRBV7-3 with TRBJ2-1; a possible D gene is TRBD2 (6 bases). V was trimmed by 4 bases and J by 8 bases, leaving 21 bases between them. The germline CDR1 and CDR2 sequences are SGHTA and FQGTGA. The CDR3 is 16 amino acids. In nucleotides, the CDR3 is TGTGCCAGCAGCTCCGGGAGTAGGGTAAAGGTCGATGAGCAGTTCTTC. Translated, it gives CASSSGSRVKVDEQFF.

The chain employs TRBV7-9 and TRBJ2-2; maybe TRBD1 (6 bases). The CDR3 runs to 14 residues. Germline assignment: CDR1 SEHNR and CDR2 FQNEAQ (reference sequence). The V and J ends lost 2 bases and 6 bases respectively, with 10 bases between them. The CDR3 sequence is CASSLWAGAGELFF. The CDR3 nucleotides read TGTGCCAGCAGCTTATGGGCAGGGGCCGGGGAGCTGTTTTTT.

The rearrangement links TRBV7-9 to TRBJ2-7; tentatively, D is TRBD1 (6 bases). Per the germline V gene, CDR1 is SEHNR and CDR2 is FQNEAQ (reference sequence). The CDR3 is 14 residues long. Trimming shortened V by 8 bases and J by 7 bases, and 21 bases separated the two germline ends. The CDR3 DNA reads TGTGCCAGCGGGAACCGGGACACTACCTTGGAGCAGTACTTC. The encoded protein is CASGNRDTTLEQYF.

This sequence joins TRBV2 and TRBJ2-7; 7 nucleotides match TRBD1. The junction had 4 bases not matched to a gene; V was cut back by 1 base and J by 4 bases. There are 14 residues in the CDR3. In germline, CDR1 is SNHLY, CDR2 FYNNEI. The CDR3 here is CASSEVGQVYEQYF. The CDR3 nucleotides are TGTGCCAGCAGTGAAGTAGGACAGGTATACGAGCAGTACTTC.

The chain employs TRBV2 and TRBJ2-3, with TRBD1 identical over 7 bases. V was clipped by 10 bases and J by 6 bases; unmatched bases: 13. Germline values: CDR1 SNHLY, CDR2 FYNNEI. This CDR3 has 14 amino acids. CDR3 amino acids: CATRDRSPRDTQYF. The CDR3 DNA is TGTGCCACAAGGGACAGATCCCCAAGGGATACGCAGTATTTT.

The rearrangement uses TRBV15 and TRBJ2-6, with 9 bases matching TRBD1. Germline V lookup: CDR1 LNHNV, CDR2 YYDKDF (reference sequence). V dropped 0 bases and J dropped 0; count of bases not matched to a gene: 6. This CDR3 has 19 amino acids. CDR3 sequence reads: CATSRDWGQGYSGANVLTF. The CDR3 DNA reads as TGTGCCACCAGCAGAGATTGGGGACAGGGATACTCTGGGGCCAACGTCCTGACTTTC.

The chain recombines TRBV7-3 with TRBJ2-3; maybe TRBD2 (6 bases). V gave up 5 bases and J gave up 5 bases, with 11 bases separating them. Per the germline V gene, CDR1 is SGHTA and CDR2 is FQGTGA. The CDR3 consists of 13 residues. CDR3 sequence: CASSRAGRDTQYF. CDR3 nucleotides: TGTGCCAGCAGCCGCGCGGGGAGAGATACGCAGTATTTT.

The chain recombines TRBV5-1 with TRBJ2-7, with 9 bases matching TRBD1. CDR1 is SGHRS and CDR2 is YFSETQ in the germline V gene. Trimming at V came to 2 bases and at J to 7 bases, leaving 7 bases not matched to a gene. The length of the CDR3 is 14 residues. Here the CDR3 reads CASSFYLGTGEQYF. The CDR3 region has the DNA TGCGCCAGCAGCTTTTACCTAGGGACAGGGGAGCAGTACTTC.

This clone was observed a single time. The rearrangement links TRBV6-5 to TRBJ1-2, with D possibly being TRBD1 (5 bases). This CDR3 has 15 amino acids. V was cut by 5 bases and J by 0 bases, with 13 bases left in between. Germline loops: CDR1 MNHEY, CDR2 SVGAGI. The CDR3, as DNA: TGTGCCAGCAGTCGGGACTCCTTTGCTAACTATGGCTACACCTTC. Its protein is CASSRDSFANYGYTF.

V usage is TRBV10-2 and J usage is TRBJ1-3; D is ambiguous. The V end was cut by 5 bases, the J end by 0 bases, with 11 bases between. CDR3 length: 15 amino acids. Per germline, CDR1 WSHSY and CDR2 SAAADI. Written as DNA, the CDR3 is TGCGCCAGCAGTTCCCTTCTACGCTCTGGAAACACCATATATTTT. This codes for CASSSLLRSGNTIYF.

The V call is TRBV4-2, the J call TRBJ2-1; D unclear. CDR3 size: 14 residues. Germline values: CDR1 LGHNA, CDR2 YNFKEQ. Deletions cut 0 bases from V and 6 bases from J, with 9 bases between. DNA for the CDR3: TGTGCCAGCAGCCAAGAAGAGCGTTTCAATGAGCAGTTCTTC. Translating gives CASSQEERFNEQFF.

CDR3: CSASGTEAFF. In DNA, the CDR3 is TGCAGCGCCTCAGGCACTGAAGCTTTCTTT. The chain couples TRBV29-1 to TRBJ1-1; no clear D. The CDR3 spans 10 residues. Trimming took 7 bases from V and 4 from J, leaving 7 bases between them. The germline gives CDR1 SQVTM, CDR2 ANQGSEA.

CDR3 DNA sequence: TGTGCCAGCAGCCAAGCCCCACTAGCGGGGGCCCTGCAAGAGACCCAGTACTTC. It encodes CASSQAPLAGALQETQYF. The chain has TRBV4-2 and TRBJ2-5; 11 bases are shared with TRBD2. V shed 1 base and J 2 bases; nucleotides not matched to a gene: 9. Germline lookup yields CDR1 LGHNA and CDR2 YNFKEQ. CDR3 length: 18 amino acids.